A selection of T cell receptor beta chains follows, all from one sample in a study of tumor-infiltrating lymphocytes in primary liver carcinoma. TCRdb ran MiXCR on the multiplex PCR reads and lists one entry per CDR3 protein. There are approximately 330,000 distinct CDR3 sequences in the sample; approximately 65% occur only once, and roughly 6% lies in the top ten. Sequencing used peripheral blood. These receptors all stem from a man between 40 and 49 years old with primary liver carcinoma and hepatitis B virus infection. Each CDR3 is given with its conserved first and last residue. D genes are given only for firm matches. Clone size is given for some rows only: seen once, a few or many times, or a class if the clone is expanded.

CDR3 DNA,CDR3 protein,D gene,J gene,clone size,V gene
TGTACCAGCAGCTTAAACAGCGGGCACTCCTACGAGCAGTACTTC,CTSSLNSGHSYEQYF,-,TRBJ2-7,-,TRBV11-2
TGTGCCACCAGCAGAGATTGGGAGGCAGGGCGGCTGTTTTTT,CATSRDWEAGRLFF,-,TRBJ2-2,-,TRBV15
TGTGCCAGCAGTCCCCGGAAGGCGGGCTACACCTTC,CASSPRKAGYTF,-,TRBJ1-2,few,TRBV28
TGTGCCAGCAGTTACCTCGGGGATAATGAAAAACTGTTTTTT,CASSYLGDNEKLFF,-,TRBJ1-4,few,TRBV6-5
TGTGCCACCAGTGAGGGGGGGGACAGTCAAGAGACCCAGTACTTC,CATSEGGDSQETQYF,-,TRBJ2-5,-,TRBV24-1
TGTGTCAGCAGCCCTGCGGGGATCCGTGAGACCCAGTACTTC,CVSSPAGIRETQYF,-,TRBJ2-5,-,TRBV5-6
TGTGCCAGCAGCTTAGTTTCTATGGCTGCAGCTTTCTTT,CASSLVSMAAAFF,-,TRBJ1-1,-,TRBV11-2
TGTGACAGCAGCTTATTACGTGTGCAGTTCTTC,CDSSLLRVQFF,-,TRBJ2-1,-,TRBV11-2
TGTGCCATCAGAAGCGGACAGGGGTTGGACATTCAGCATTTT,CAIRSGQGLDIQHF,TRBD1,TRBJ1-5,-,TRBV10-3
TGTGCCAGCAGTTACTCGTCTGGGACGTCGGGTGAAAAACTGTTTTTT,CASSYSSGTSGEKLFF,-,TRBJ1-4,many,TRBV6-5
TGTGCCAGTAGCGAGGGCAGGGACACAACCTACGAGCAGTACTTC,CASSEGRDTTYEQYF,-,TRBJ2-7,-,TRBV11-2
TGTGCCAGCAGTTATAGGGGGACAGCCGGCTCTGGGGCCAACGTCCTGACATTC,CASSYRGTAGSGANVLTF,TRBD1,TRBJ2-6,-,TRBV11-2
TGCGCTAGCTCCCCCCAGGGTGCCCGGTCGGATACGCAGTATTTT,CASSPQGARSDTQYF,-,TRBJ2-3,-,TRBV6-6
TGTGCCAGCAGTGAACTAGCGGAGACCTACAATGAGCAGTTCTTC,CASSELAETYNEQFF,TRBD2,TRBJ2-1,many,TRBV6-1
TGTGCCAGCAGATCGGGACAGGGGTACAATGAGCAGTTCTTC,CASRSGQGYNEQFF,TRBD1,TRBJ2-1,few,TRBV12-3/TRBV12-4